The 23 T cell receptor beta chains below all came from one sample that was sequenced in a study of blood T cell repertoires in COVID-19 (dated by TCRdb to the early 2020s). The library was produced with the immunoSEQ multiplex PCR assay. Imported from immuneACCESS, the table was reduced by TCRdb to in-frame sequences with V and J called. These copies leave out some clones; in studies compared against another copy, an unresolved V gene accounts for under half, and the cause of the remainder is not known. The sample includes more than 150,000 clones, with about 87% observed a single time. 2% to 3% of the sample is held by the ten biggest clonotypes. Material: peripheral blood. These receptors all stem from a man aged 35 to 55 with active or convalescent COVID-19.

This sequence joins TRBV6-5 and TRBJ1-5, with a weak D call TRBD1 (5 bases). The CDR3 covers 14 residues. Looked up from germline, CDR1 is MNHEY and CDR2 is SVGAGI. Trimming left V 3 bases short and J 1 base short, with 7 bases between. CDR3 loop: CASSYGQSNQPQHF. CDR3 DNA: TGTGCCAGCAGTTATGGACAAAGCAATCAGCCCCAGCATTTT.

The gene calls are TRBV10-2 and TRBJ1-1; D is unresolved. Germline loops: CDR1 WSHSY, CDR2 SAAADI. CDR3 size: 13 residues. Trimming pared 4 bases from V and 2 bases from J, leaving 8 bases between. The CDR3 DNA sequence: TGCGCCAGCAGTGGCAGAGGAAACACTGAAGCTTTCTTT. Translating gives CASSGRGNTEAFF.

This chain links TRBV7-2 with TRBJ1-3; TRBD1 matches 8 bases. Germline assignment: CDR1 SGHTA and CDR2 FQGNSA. The trim removed 1 base at V and 0 bases at J, leaving 5 bases unmatched. The CDR3 has 17 amino acids. The CDR3 here is CASSLVDRAGSGNTIYF. CDR3 bases: TGTGCCAGCAGCTTAGTGGACAGGGCCGGCTCTGGAAACACCATATATTTT.

The V and J genes are TRBV11-2 and TRBJ2-5; 9 bases map to TRBD1. Germline V gene data show CDR1 as SGHAT and CDR2 as FQNNGV. The CDR3 runs to 15 residues. After removal of 5 bases from V and 4 bases from J, the junction contained 8 bases not matched to a gene. The CDR3 reads CASSRPGQGIETQYF. CDR3 bases: TGTGCCAGCAGCCGTCCCGGACAGGGGATAGAGACCCAGTACTTC.

The chain is built from TRBV29-1 and TRBJ1-2; 8 positions match TRBD1. CDR1 SQVTM and CDR2 ANQGSEA come from the germline V gene. After removal of 3 bases from V and 7 bases from J, the junction contained 13 bases not matched to a gene. The CDR3 has 15 amino acids. The CDR3 sequence is CSVDRGGRGQVGYTF. CDR3 coding DNA: TGCAGCGTTGACCGGGGAGGCAGGGGGCAGGTTGGCTACACCTTC.

The DNA for the CDR3 is TGTGCCAGCAGTTCAACAGGGAGGGGGACCCAGTACTTC. It encodes CASSSTGRGTQYF. The rearrangement joins TRBV7-2 to TRBJ2-5, with D perhaps matching TRBD2 (7 bases). This CDR3 spans 13 amino acids. Germline values: CDR1 SGHTA, CDR2 FQGNSA. Trimming removed 6 bases from V and 7 bases from J, with 15 bases in between. Full variable domain (missing parts from reference TRBV7-2 and TRBJ2-5): GAGVSQSPSNKVTEKGKDVELRCDPISGHTALYWYRQSLGQGLEFLIYFQGNSAPDKSGLPSDRFSAERTGGSVSTLTIQRTQQEDSAVYLCASSSTGRGTQYFGPGTRLLVL.

The CDR3, as DNA: TGTGCCAGCAGCCAAGATAAGGGGGCGGGGCAGCCCCAGCATTTT. It yields the protein CASSQDKGAGQPQHF. The J gene is TRBJ1-5, the V gene TRBV4-2; 7 nucleotides agree with TRBD1. This CDR3 has 15 residues. In germline, CDR1 is LGHNA, CDR2 YNFKEQ. J was trimmed by 7 bases and V by 0 bases; bases with no gene match: 6.

This chain connects TRBV2 to TRBJ1-1; D may be TRBD1 (5 bases). The CDR3 length is 15 residues. Trimming took 3 bases from V and 1 from J, leaving 12 bases between them. CDR1 and CDR2 from the germline V gene are SNHLY and FYNNEI. CDR3 sequence: CASSEGRQTNTEAFF. For the CDR3, the DNA is TGTGCCAGCAGTGAGGGAAGACAGACGAACACTGAAGCTTTCTTT.

The V and J genes are TRBV29-1 and TRBJ2-2; no reliable D call. The CDR3 extends over 13 amino acids. Trimming removed 6 bases from V and 10 bases from J, with 18 bases in between. CDR1 and CDR2 (germline): SQVTM, ANQGSEA. CDR3 protein: CSVPLGPQLELFF. The CDR3 DNA reads as TGCAGCGTCCCGCTGGGCCCCCAATTGGAGCTGTTTTTT.

This sequence joins TRBV30 and TRBJ1-3, with 7 bases fitting TRBD1. With V trimmed by 1 base and J by 2 bases, 5 bases remained unmatched. This CDR3 is 15 amino acids long. Germline values: CDR1 GTSNPN, CDR2 SVGIG (reference sequence). In nucleotides, the CDR3 is TGTGCCTGGAGTGACGGGGACAGTCCTGGAAACACCATATATTTT. It is translated as CAWSDGDSPGNTIYF. Filled out from reference TRBV30 and TRBJ1-3, the complete variable domain reads SQTIHQWPATLVQPVGSPLSLECTVEGTSNPNLYWYRQAAGRGLQLLFYSVGIGQISSEVPQNLSASRPQDRQFILSSKKLLLSDSGFYLCAWSDGDSPGNTIYFGEGSWLTVV.

The chain recombines TRBV9 with TRBJ2-7, with 10 bases identical to TRBD1. Trimming removed 3 bases from V and 4 bases from J; junction bases left unmatched: 7. Germline CDR1 reads SGDLS; CDR2 reads YYNGEE. CDR3 length: 15 residues. CDR3 residues: CASSERDRGGYEQYF. The CDR3 DNA reads as TGTGCCAGCAGCGAGAGGGACAGGGGAGGGTACGAGCAGTACTTC.

V gene TRBV5-1 combines with J gene TRBJ1-4; 9 bases are shared with TRBD1. Germline loops: CDR1 SGHRS, CDR2 YFSETQ. The CDR3 length is 15 residues. V trimming: 4 bases; J trimming: 5 bases; junction bases outside the gene matches: 6. The CDR3 DNA sequence: TGCGCCAGCAGCGCAGGGGGGACAGGGAATGAAAAACTGTTTTTT. Its translation is CASSAGGTGNEKLFF.

V is TRBV4-1 and J is TRBJ1-5; no clear D gene. V shed 6 bases and J shed 0 bases, with 21 bases lying between them. Per the germline V gene, CDR1 is MGHRA and CDR2 is YSYEKL. The length of the CDR3 is 18 residues. CDR3 sequence reads: CASSPRPFRQPSNQPQHF. CDR3 DNA: TGCGCCAGCAGTCCCCGCCCATTCAGACAACCTAGCAATCAGCCCCAGCATTTT.

This chain joins TRBV4-3 and TRBJ2-7; D ambiguous. V lost 4 bases, J lost 1 base, and 17 bases lay in between. The CDR3 contains 16 residues. The germline gives CDR1 LGHNA, CDR2 YSLEER. The CDR3 bases are TGCGCCAGCAGCCGAGGTTTCCCGGGTCTATCCTACGAGCAGTACTTC. It codes for CASSRGFPGLSYEQYF.

Only one count was recorded for this clone. The J gene is TRBJ2-5, the V gene TRBV3-1 (or the pseudogene TRBV3-2), with D maybe TRBD2 (5 bases). The V gene lost 1 base and the J gene lost 5 bases, with 17 bases spanning the gap. This CDR3 contains 16 residues. The V gene's germline CDR1 is LGHDT and CDR2 YNNKEL (reference sequence). The CDR3 is CASSQAVRGLGETQYF. DNA for the CDR3: TGTGCCAGCAGCCAAGCGGTCCGGGGTTTGGGCGAGACCCAGTACTTC.

This chain connects TRBV5-1 to TRBJ2-3, with 10 bases aligning to TRBD2. V was pared by 3 bases and J by 3 bases, with 1 base of the junction left unmatched. In germline, CDR1 is SGHRS, CDR2 YFSETQ. This CDR3 region has 14 residues. The CDR3 region is CASSWTSGTDTQYF. The CDR3 DNA reads as TGCGCCAGCAGCTGGACTAGCGGAACAGATACGCAGTATTTT.

This sequence joins TRBV5-1 and TRBJ2-4, with 9 bases matching TRBD1. In germline, CDR1 is SGHRS, CDR2 YFSETQ. The V gene end was trimmed by 4 bases and the J gene end by 5 bases; junction bases not matched to a gene: 10. CDR3 length: 16 residues. Here the CDR3 DNA reads TGCGCCAGCAGCCTGATCGGGACAGGGAGGCAAAACATTCAGTACTTC. Protein sequence: CASSLIGTGRQNIQYF.

The rearrangement links TRBV7-8 to TRBJ1-2; D might be TRBD1 (6 bases). CDR1 and CDR2 from the germline V gene are SGHVS and FQNEAQ. The CDR3 spans 14 residues. Trimming removed 5 bases from V and 4 bases from J, with 14 bases in between. The CDR3 is CASSQAGARYGYTF. The CDR3 DNA reads TGTGCCAGCAGCCAGGCAGGGGCCCGCTATGGCTACACCTTC.

J is TRBJ1-5 and V is TRBV6-2 or TRBV6-3, with D perhaps matching TRBD1 (5 bases). Trimming took off 0 bases at V and 0 bases at J, with 21 bases between the two ends. There are 20 residues in the CDR3. In germline, CDR1 is MNHEY, CDR2 SVGEGT. The CDR3 loop is CASSYSGVLHSSYSNQPQHF. The DNA of the CDR3 is TGTGCCAGCAGTTACTCAGGGGTTCTCCATTCCTCGTATAGCAATCAGCCCCAGCATTTT.

This CDR3 is CASSPPGQKHEQYF. In DNA, the CDR3 is TGCGCCAGCAGCCCGCCGGGACAGAAACACGAGCAGTACTTC. The chain employs TRBV4-1 and TRBJ2-7; the match to TRBD1 covers 7 bases. Germline assignment: CDR1 MGHRA and CDR2 YSYEKL. Trimming cost V 4 bases and J 5 bases; bases outside gene matches: 8. The CDR3 totals 14 residues.

This chain uses TRBV11-3 with TRBJ1-1; D is uncertain. Trimming took 1 base from V and 3 from J, leaving 6 bases between them. This CDR3 is built from 13 residues. Germline CDR1 and CDR2: SGHNT and YENEEA. CDR3 residues: CASSLVRDTEAFF. CDR3 coding DNA: TGTGCCAGCAGCTTAGTGAGGGACACTGAAGCTTTCTTT.

This clone was seen just once. The CDR3 sequence is CASSHQGSEAFF. For the CDR3, the DNA is TGCGCCAGCAGCCATCAGGGGAGTGAAGCTTTCTTT. J is TRBJ1-1 and V is TRBV4-1, with TRBD1 as a possible D gene (6 bases). This CDR3 has 12 residues. V lost 3 bases and J 7 bases, leaving 9 bases between the germline ends. The germline V gene encodes CDR1 MGHRA and CDR2 YSYEKL.

The table lists this clone with a count of one. The V call is TRBV4-3, the J call TRBJ2-2, with D uncertain. Trimming removed 0 bases at V and 3 bases at J, with 8 bases between. The CDR3 runs to 15 residues. Germline values: CDR1 LGHNA, CDR2 YSLEER. CDR3 residues: CASSQDAQYTGELFF. The CDR3 bases are TGCGCCAGCAGCCAAGATGCACAGTACACCGGGGAGCTGTTTTTT.